The subject of this entry is one T cell receptor beta chain. CDR3 length equals 16 residues. The V end lost 2 bases, the J end lost 5 bases, and 18 bases lay between the germline ends. The germline gives CDR1 MNHNS, CDR2 SASEGT. This sample was taken from a study of OX40 agonist ivuxolimab in advanced cancers. Clones were sequenced by immunoSEQ multiplex PCR, and TCRdb holds only the in-frame ones, with some missing. The data show fewer than 45,000 clones, with 70% to 90% seen just once and about 14% held by the top ten. The gene calls are TRBV6-1 and TRBJ1-1, with a tentative D call TRBD1 (5 bases). The source material was CD4+ or CD8+ T cells sorted from blood, sampled in a trial of the OX40 agonist ivuxolimab. This TCR derives from an adult with an advanced solid tumor such as melanoma, head and neck, liver or kidney cancer. CDR3 sequence: CASSETGGVLWTEAFF. DNA for the CDR3: TGTGCCAGCAGTGAAACGGGAGGGGTATTATGGACTGAAGCTTTCTTT.